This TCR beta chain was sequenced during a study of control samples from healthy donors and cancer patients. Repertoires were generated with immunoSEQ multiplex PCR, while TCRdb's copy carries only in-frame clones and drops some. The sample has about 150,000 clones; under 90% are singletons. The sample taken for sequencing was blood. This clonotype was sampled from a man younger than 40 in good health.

Here the CDR3 reads CASSFGQGADTQYF. CDR3 bases: TGTGCCAGCAGCTTTGGACAGGGGGCAGATACGCAGTATTTT. The gene calls are TRBV5-6 and TRBJ2-3; 10 nucleotides match TRBD1. CDR1 and CDR2 from the germline V gene are SGHDT and YYEEEE. V shed 2 bases, J shed 4 bases, and the junction held 1 base outside the gene matches. The CDR3 runs to 14 residues.